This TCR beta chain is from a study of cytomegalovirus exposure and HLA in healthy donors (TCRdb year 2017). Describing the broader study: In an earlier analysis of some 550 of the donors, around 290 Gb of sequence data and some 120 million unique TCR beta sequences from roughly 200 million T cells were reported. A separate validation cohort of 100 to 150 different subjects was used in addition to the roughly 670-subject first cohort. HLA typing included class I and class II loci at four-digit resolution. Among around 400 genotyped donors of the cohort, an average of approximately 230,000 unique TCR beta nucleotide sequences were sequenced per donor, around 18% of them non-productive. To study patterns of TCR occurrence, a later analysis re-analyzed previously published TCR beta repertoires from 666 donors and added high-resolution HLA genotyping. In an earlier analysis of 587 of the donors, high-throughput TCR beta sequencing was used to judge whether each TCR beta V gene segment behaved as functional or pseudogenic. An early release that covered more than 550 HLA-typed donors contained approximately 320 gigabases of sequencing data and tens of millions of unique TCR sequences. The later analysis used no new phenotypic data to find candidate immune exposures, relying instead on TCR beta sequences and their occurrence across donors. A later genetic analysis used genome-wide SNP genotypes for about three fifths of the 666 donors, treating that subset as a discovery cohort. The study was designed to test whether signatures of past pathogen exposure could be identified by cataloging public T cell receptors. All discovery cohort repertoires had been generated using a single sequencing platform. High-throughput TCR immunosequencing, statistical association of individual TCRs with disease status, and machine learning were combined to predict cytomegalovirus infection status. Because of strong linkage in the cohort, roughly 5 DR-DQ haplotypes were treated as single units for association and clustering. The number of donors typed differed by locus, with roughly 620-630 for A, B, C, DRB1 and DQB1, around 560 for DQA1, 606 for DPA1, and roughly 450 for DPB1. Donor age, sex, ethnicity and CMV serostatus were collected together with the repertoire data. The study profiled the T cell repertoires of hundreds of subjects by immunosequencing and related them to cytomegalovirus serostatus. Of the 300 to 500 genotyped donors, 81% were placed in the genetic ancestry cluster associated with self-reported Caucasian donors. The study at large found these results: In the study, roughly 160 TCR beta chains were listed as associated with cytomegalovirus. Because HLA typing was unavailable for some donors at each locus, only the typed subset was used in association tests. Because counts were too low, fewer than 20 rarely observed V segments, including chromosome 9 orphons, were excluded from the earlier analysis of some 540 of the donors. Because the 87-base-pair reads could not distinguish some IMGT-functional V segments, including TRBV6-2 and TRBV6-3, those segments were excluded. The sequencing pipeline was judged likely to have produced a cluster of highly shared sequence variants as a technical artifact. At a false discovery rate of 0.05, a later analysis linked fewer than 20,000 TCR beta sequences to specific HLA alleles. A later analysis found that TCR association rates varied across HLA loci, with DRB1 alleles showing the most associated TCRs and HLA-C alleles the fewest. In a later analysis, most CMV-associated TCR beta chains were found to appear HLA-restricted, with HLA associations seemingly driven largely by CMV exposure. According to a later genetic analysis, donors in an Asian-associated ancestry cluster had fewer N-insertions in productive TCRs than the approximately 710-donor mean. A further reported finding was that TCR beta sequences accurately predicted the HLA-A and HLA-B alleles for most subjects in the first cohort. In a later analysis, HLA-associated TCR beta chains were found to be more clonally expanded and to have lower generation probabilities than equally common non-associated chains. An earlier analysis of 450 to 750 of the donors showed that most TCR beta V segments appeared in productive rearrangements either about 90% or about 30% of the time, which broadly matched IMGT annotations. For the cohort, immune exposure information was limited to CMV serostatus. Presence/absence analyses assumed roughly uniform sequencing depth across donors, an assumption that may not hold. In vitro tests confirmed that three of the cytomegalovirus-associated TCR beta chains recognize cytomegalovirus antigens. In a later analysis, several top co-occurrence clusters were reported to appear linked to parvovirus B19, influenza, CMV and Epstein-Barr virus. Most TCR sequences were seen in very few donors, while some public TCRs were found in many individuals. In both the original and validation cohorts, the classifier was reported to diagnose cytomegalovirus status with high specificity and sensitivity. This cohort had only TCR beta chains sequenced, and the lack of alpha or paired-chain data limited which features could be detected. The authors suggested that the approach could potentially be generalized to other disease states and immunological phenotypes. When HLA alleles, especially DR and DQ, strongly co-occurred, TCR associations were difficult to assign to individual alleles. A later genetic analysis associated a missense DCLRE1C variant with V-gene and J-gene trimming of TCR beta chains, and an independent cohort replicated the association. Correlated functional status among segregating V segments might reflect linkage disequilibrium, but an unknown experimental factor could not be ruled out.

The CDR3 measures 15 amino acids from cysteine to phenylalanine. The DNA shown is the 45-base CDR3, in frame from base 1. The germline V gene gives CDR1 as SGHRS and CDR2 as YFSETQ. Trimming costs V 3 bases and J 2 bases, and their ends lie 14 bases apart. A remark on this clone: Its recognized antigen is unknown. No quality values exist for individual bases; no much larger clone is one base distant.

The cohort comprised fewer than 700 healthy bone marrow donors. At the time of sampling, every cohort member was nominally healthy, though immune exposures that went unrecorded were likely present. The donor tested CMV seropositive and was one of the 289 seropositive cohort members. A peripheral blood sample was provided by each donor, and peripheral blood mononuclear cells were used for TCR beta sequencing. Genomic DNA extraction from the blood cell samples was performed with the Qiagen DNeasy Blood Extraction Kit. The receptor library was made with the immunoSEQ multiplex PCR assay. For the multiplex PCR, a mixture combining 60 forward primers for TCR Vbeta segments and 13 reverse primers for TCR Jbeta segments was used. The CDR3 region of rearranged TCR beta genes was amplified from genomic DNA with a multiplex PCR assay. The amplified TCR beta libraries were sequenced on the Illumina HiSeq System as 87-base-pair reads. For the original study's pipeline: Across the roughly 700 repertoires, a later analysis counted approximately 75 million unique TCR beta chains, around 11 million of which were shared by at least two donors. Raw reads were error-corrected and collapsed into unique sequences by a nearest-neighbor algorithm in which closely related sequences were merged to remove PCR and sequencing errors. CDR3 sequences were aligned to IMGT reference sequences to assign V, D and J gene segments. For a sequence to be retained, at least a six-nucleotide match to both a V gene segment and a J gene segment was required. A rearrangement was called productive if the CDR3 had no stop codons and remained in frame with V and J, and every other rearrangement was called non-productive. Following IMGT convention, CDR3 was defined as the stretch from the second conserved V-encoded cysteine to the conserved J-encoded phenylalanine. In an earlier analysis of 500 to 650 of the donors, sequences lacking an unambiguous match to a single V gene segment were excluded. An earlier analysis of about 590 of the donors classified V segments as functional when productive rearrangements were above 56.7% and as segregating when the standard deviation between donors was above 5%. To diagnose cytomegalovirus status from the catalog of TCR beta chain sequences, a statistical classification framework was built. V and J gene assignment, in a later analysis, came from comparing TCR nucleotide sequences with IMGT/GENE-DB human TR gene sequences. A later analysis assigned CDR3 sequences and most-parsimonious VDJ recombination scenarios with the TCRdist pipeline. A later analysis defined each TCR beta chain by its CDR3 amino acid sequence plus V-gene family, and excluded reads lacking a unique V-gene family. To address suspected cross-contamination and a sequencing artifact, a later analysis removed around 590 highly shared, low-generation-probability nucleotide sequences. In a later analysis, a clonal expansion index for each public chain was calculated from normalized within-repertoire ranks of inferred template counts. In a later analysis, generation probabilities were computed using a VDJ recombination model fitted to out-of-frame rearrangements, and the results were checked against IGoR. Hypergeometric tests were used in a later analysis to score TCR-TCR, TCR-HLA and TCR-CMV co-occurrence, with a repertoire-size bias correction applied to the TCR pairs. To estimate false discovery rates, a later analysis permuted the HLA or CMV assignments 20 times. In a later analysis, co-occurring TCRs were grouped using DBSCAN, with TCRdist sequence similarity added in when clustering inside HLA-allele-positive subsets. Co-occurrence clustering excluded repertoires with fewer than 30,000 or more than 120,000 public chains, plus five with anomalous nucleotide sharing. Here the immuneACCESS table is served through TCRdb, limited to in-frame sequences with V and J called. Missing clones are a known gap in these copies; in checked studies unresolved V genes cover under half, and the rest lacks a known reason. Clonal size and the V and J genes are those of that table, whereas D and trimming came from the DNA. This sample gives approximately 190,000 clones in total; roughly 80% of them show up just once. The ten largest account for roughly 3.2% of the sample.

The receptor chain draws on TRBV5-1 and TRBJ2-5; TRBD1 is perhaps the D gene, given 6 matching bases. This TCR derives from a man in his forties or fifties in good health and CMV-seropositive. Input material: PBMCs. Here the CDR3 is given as CASSYAGALQETQYF. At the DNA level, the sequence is TGCGCCAGCAGCTACGCAGGGGCCCTTCAAGAGACCCAGTACTTC.